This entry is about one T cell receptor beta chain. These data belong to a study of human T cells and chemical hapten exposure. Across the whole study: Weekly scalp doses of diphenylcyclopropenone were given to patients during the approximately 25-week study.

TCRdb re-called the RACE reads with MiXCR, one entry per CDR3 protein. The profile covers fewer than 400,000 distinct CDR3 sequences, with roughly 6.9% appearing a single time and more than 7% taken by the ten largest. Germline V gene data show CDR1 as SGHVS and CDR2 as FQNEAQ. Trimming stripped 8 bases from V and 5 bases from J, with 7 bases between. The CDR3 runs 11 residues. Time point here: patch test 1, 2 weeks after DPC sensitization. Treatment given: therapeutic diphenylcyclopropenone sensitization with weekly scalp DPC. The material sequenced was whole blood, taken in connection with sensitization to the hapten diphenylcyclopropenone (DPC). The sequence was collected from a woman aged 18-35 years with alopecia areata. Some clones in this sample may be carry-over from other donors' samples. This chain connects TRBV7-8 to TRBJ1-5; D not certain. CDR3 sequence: CASGPYQPQHF. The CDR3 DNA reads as TGTGCCAGCGGGCCCTATCAGCCCCAGCATTTT.